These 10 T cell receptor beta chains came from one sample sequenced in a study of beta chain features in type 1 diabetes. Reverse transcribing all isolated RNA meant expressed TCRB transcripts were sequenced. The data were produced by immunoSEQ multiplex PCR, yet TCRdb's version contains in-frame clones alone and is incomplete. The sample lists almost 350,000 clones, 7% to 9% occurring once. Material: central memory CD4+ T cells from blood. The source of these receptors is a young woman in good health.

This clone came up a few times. The DNA of the CDR3 is TGTGCCAGCAGTTGGGGACAGAGCTATGGCTACACCTTC. Its protein product is CASSWGQSYGYTF. The genes are TRBV28 and TRBJ1-2, with TRBD1 identical over 7 bases. V was clipped by 4 bases and J by 4 bases; unmatched bases: 3. CDR1 and CDR2 (germline): MDHEN, SYDVKM. The CDR3 spans 13 residues.

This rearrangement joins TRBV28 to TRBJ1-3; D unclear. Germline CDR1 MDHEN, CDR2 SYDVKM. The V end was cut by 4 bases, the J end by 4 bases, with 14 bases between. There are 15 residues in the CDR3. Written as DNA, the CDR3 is TGTGCCAGCAGTTCGATACTTCTAAAGGGAAACACCATATATTTT. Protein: CASSSILLKGNTIYF. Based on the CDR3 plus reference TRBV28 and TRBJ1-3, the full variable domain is DVKVTQSSRYLVKRTGEKVFLECVQDMDHENMFWYRQDPGLGLRLIYFSYDVKMKEKGDIPEGYSVSREKKERFSLILESASTNQTSMYLCASSSILLKGNTIYFGEGSWLTVV.

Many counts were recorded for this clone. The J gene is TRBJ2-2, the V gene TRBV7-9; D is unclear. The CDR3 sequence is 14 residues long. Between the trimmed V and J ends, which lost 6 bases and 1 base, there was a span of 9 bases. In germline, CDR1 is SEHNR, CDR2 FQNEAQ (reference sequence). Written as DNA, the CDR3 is TGTGCCAGCAGTCAAAGCCAGAACACCGGGGAGCTGTTTTTT. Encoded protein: CASSQSQNTGELFF.

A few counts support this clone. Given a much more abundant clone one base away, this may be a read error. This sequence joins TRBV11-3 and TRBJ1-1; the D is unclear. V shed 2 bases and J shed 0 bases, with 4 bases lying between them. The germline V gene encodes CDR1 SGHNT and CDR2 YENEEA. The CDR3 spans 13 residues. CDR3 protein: CASSLMMNTEAFF. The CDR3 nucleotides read TGTGCCAGCAGCTTAATGATGAACACTGAAGCTTTCTTT.

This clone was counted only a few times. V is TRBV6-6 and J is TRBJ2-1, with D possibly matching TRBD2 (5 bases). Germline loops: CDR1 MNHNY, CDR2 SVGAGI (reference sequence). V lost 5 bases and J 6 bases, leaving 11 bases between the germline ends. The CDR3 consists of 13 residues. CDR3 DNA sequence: TGTGCCAGCAGTACCGGACTGGGCAATGAGCAGTTCTTC. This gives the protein CASSTGLGNEQFF.

The CDR3: CASSLDRGRTEAFF. CDR3 nucleotide sequence: TGCGCCAGCAGCTTGGACAGGGGGCGGACTGAAGCTTTCTTT. The chain recombines TRBV5-1 with TRBJ1-1; 9 bases fit TRBD1. Germline V lookup: CDR1 SGHRS, CDR2 YFSETQ. The CDR3 has 14 residues. Trimming removed 0 bases from V and 5 bases from J; junction bases left unmatched: 2.

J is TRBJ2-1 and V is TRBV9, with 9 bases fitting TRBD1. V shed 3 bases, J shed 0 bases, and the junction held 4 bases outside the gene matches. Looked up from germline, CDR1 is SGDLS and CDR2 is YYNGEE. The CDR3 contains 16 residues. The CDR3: CASSAGTGSSYNEQFF. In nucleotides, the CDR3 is TGTGCCAGCAGCGCTGGGACAGGGAGCTCCTACAATGAGCAGTTCTTC.

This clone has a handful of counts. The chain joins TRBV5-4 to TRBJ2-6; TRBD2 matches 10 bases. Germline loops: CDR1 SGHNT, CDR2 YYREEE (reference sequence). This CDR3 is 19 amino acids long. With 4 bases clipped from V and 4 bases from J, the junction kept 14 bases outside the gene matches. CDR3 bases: TGTGCCAGCAGCCAAGACTCCGGGACTAGCGTGACGGGGGCCAACGTCCTGACTTTC. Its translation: CASSQDSGTSVTGANVLTF.

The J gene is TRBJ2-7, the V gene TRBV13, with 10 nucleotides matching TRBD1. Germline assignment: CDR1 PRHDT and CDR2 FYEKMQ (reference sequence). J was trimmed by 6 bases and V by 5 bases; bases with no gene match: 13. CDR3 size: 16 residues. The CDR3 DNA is TGTGCCAGCAGCCAGGTCGTTGGGACAGGGGTAATCGAGCAGTACTTC. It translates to CASSQVVGTGVIEQYF.

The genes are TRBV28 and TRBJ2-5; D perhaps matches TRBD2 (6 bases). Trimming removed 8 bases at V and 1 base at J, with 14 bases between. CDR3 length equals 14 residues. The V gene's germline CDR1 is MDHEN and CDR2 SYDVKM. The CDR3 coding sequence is TGTGCCAGCCGTCCCGGACTATTCCAAGAGACCCAGTACTTC. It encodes CASRPGLFQETQYF.